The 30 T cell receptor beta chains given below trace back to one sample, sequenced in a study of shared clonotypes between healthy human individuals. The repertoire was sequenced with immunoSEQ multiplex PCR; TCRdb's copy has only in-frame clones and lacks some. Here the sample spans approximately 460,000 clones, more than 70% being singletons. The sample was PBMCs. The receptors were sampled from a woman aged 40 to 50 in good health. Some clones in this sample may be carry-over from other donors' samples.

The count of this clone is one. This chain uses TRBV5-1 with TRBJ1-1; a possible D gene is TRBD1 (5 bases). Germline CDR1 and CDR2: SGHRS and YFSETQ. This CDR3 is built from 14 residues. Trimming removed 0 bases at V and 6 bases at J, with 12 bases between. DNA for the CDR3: TGCGCCAGCAGCTTGGTGGGCAGGGTGTCTGAAGCTTTCTTT. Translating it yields CASSLVGRVSEAFF.

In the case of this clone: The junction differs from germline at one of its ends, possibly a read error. CDR3 bases: TGTGCTAGCAGCTTAAATGGAGACAGGGGCGATGAGCAGTTCTTC. Translated, it gives CASSLNGDRGDEQFF. The J gene is TRBJ2-1, the V gene TRBV7-6; TRBD1 agrees at 8 bases. Germline CDR1 SGHVS, CDR2 FNYEAQ. There are 15 residues in the CDR3.

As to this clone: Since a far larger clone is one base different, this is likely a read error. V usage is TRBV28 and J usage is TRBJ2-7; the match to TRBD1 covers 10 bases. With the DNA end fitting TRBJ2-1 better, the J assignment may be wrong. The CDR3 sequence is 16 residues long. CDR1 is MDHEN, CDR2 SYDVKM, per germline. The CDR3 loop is CASRRTGGHSSAEQFF. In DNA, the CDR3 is TGTGCCAGCAGGCGGACAGGGGGTCATTCGTCGGCTGAGCAGTTCTTC.

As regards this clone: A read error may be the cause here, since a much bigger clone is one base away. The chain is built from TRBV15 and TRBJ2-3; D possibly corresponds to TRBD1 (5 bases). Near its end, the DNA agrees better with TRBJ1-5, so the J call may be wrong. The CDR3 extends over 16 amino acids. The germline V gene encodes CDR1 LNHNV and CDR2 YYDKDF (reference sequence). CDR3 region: CATSRRSAGHTDTQHF. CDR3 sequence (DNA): TGTGCCACCAGCAGGCGTTCTGCGGGGCACACAGATACGCAGCATTTT.

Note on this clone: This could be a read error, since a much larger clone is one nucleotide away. CDR3 bases: TGTGCCAGCAGCTTATATGGGGCGGAAGAGCAGCTCTTC. This encodes CASSLYGAEEQLF. The J gene is TRBJ2-1, the V gene TRBV11-2; weak D call: TRBD1 (5 bases). This CDR3 has 13 amino acids. CDR1 and CDR2 (germline): SGHAT, FQNNGV.

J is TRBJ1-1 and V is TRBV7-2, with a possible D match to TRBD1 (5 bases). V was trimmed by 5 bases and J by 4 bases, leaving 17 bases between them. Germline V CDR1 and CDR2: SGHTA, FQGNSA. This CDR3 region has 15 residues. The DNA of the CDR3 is TGTGCCAGCAGCCCCAACAGGCGAGAGAGCACTGAAGCTTTCTTT. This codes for CASSPNRRESTEAFF.

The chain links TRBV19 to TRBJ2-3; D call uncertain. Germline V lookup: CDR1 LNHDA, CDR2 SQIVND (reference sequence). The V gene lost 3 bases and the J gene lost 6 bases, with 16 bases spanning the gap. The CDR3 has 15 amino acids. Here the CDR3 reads CASSIERSTWDTQYF. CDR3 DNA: TGTGCCAGTAGTATTGAGAGATCTACATGGGATACGCAGTATTTT.

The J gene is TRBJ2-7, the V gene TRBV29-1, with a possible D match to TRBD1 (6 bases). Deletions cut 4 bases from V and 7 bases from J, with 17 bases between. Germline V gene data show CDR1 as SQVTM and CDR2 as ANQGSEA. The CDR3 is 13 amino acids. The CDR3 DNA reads TGCAGCGTTGGGTTACAGGGACCTTATGAGCAGTACTTC. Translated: CSVGLQGPYEQYF.

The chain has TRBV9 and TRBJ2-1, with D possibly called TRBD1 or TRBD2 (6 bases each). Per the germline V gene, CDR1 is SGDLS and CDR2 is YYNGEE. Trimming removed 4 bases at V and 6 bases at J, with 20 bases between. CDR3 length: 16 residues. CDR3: CASSPGGGSRGNEQFF. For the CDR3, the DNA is TGTGCCAGCAGCCCCGGAGGGGGGTCCAGGGGCAATGAGCAGTTCTTC.

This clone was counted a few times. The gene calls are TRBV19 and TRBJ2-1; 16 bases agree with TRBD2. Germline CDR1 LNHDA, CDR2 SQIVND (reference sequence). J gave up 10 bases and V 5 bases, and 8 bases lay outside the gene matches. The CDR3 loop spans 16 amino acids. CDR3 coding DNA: TGTGCCAGTAGTCCCCAAGGGACTAGCGGGAGGGGGGAGCAGTTCTTC. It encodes CASSPQGTSGRGEQFF.

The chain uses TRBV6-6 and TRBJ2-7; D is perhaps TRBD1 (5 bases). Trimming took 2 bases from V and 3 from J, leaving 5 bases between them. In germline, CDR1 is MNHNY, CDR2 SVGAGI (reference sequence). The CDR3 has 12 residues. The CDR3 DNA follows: TGTGCCAGCAGTTACGACAGCTACGAGCAGTACTTC. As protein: CASSYDSYEQYF.

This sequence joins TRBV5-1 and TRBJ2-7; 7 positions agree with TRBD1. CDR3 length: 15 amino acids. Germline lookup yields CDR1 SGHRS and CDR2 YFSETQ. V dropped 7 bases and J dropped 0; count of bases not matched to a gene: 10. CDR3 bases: TGCGCCAGCGGACCTCGACAGGGTAGCTCCTACGAGCAGTACTTC. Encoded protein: CASGPRQGSSYEQYF.

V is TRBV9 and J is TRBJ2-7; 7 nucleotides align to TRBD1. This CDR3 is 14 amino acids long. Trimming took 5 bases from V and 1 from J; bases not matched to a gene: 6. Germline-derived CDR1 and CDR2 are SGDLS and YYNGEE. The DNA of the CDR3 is TGTGCCAGCAGTAATCAGGGGGAATCCTACGAGCAGTACTTC. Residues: CASSNQGESYEQYF.

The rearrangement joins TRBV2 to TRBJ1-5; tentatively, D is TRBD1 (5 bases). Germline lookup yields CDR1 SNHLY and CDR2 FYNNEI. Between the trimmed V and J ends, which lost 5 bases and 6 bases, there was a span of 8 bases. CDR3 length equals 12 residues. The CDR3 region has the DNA TGTGCCAGCAGTCAGCAGGGTCAGCCCCAGCATTTT. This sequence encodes CASSQQGQPQHF. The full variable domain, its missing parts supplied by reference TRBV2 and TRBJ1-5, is EPEVTQTPSHQVTQMGQEVILRCVPISNHLYFYWYRQILGQKVEFLVSFYNNEISEKSEIFDDQFSVERPDGSNFTLKIRSTKLEDSAMYFCASSQQGQPQHFGDGTRLSIL.

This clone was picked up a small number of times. The CDR3 loop reads CASSQGVLITARRETQYF. The CDR3 region has the DNA TGCGCCAGCAGCCAAGGGGTTTTAATAACAGCTCGAAGAGAGACCCAGTACTTC. The chain couples TRBV4-1 to TRBJ2-5, with D uncertain. This CDR3 is 18 amino acids long. The V and J ends lost 1 base and 4 bases respectively, with 22 bases between them. Germline assignment: CDR1 MGHRA and CDR2 YSYEKL.

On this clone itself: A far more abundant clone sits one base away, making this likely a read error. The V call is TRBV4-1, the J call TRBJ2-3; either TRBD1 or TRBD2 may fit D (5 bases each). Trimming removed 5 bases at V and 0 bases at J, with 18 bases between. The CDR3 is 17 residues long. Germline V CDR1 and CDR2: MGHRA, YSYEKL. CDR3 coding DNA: TGCGCCAGCAGCGACGTCGGGGCGGTTACTAGCACAGATACGCAGTATTTT. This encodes CASSDVGAVTSTDTQYF.

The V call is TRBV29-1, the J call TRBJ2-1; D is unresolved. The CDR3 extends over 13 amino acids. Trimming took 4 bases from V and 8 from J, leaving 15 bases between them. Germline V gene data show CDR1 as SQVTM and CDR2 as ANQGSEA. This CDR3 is CSVGQGWNDEQFF. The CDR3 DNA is TGCAGCGTTGGCCAAGGGTGGAACGATGAGCAGTTCTTC.

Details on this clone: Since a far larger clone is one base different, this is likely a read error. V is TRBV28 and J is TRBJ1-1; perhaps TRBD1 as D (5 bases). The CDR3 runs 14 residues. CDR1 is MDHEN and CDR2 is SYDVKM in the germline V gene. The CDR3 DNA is TGTGCCAGCACCTTACGGGGGGTGAACACTGAAGCTTCCTTT. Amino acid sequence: CASTLRGVNTEASF.

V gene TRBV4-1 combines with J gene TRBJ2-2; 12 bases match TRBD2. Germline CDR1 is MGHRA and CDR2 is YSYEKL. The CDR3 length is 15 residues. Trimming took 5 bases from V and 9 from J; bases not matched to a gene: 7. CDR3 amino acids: CASSDRLAGVRELFF. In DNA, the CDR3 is TGCGCCAGCAGCGACAGACTAGCGGGAGTTAGGGAGCTGTTTTTT.

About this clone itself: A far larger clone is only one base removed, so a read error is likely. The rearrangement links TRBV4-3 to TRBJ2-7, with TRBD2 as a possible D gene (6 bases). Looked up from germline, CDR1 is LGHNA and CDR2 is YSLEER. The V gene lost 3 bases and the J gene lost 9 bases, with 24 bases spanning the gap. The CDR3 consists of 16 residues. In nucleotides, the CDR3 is TGCGCCAGCAGCCAGGGATTATCGGGACTCCGGGCCGGGCAGTACTTC. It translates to CASSQGLSGLRAGQYF.

Written as DNA, the CDR3 is TGTGCCAGCAGCTTAAGTACTAGCGGGAGTATAGGGTACGAGCAGTACTTC. Its protein is CASSLSTSGSIGYEQYF. The chain joins TRBV7-2 to TRBJ2-7; TRBD2 aligns across 11 bases. The J segment lost 4 bases and the V segment lost 2 bases, leaving 10 bases of the junction unmatched. The CDR3 runs to 17 residues. Germline V lookup: CDR1 SGHTA, CDR2 FQGNSA.

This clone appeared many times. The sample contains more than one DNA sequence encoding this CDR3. CDR3 bases: TGTGCCAGCAGACAGGGCGGCTCTGGAAACACCATATATTTT. Its translation is CASRQGGSGNTIYF. The chain recombines TRBV6-1 with TRBJ1-3; tentative D call: TRBD1 (6 bases). Trimming took 6 bases from V and 0 from J, leaving 9 bases between them. The germline V gene encodes CDR1 MNHNS and CDR2 SASEGT. This CDR3 has 14 amino acids.

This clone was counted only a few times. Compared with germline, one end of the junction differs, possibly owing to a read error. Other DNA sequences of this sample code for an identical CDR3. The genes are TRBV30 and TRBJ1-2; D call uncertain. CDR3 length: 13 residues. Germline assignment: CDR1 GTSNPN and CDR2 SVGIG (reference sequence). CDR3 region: CAWSVGQNYGYTF. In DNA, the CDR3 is TGCGCCTGGAGTGTCGGGCAGAACTATGGCTACACCTTC.

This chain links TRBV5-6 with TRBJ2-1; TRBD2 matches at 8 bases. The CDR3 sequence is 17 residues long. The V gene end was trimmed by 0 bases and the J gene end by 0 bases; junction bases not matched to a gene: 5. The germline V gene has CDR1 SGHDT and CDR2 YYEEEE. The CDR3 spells CASSLAGTSFSYNEQFF. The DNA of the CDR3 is TGTGCCAGCAGCTTGGCGGGGACTAGTTTCTCCTACAATGAGCAGTTCTTC.

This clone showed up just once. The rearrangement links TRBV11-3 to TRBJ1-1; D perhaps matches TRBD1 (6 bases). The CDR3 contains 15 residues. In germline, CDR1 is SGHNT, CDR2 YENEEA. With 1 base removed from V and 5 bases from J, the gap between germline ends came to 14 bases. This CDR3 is CASSLVAGEETEAFF. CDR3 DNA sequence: TGTGCCAGCAGCTTAGTCGCAGGGGAGGAAACTGAAGCTTTCTTT.

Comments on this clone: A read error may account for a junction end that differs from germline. In nucleotides, the CDR3 is TGTGCCGGCAGTGAACCAGGGGCAATGAACACTGAAGCTTTCTTT. Its translation: CAGSEPGAMNTEAFF. The J gene is TRBJ1-1, the V gene TRBV6-1; D is possibly TRBD1 (6 bases). Germline V lookup: CDR1 MNHNS, CDR2 SASEGT. The CDR3 sequence is 15 residues long.

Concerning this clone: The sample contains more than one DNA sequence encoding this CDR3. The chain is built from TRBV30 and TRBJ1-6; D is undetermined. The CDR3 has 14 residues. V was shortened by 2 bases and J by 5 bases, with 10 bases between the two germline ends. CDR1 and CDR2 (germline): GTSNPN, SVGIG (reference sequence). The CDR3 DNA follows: TGTGCCTGGAGTAAGGGAAGGGATAATTCACCCCTCCACTTT. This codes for CAWSKGRDNSPLHF.

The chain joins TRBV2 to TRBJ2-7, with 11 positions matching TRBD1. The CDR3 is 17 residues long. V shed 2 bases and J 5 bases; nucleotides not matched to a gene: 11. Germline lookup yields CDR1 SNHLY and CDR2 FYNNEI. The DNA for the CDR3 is TGTGCCAGCAGTGAATCATTGTTTCGGACAGGGGGCGACGAGCAGTACTTC. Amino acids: CASSESLFRTGGDEQYF.

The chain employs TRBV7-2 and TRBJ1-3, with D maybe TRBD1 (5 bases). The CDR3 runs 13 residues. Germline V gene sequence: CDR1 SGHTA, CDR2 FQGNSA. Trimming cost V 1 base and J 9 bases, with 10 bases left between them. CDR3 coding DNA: TGTGCCAGCAGCTTAGTTGTTGGGGGCACCATATATTTT. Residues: CASSLVVGGTIYF.

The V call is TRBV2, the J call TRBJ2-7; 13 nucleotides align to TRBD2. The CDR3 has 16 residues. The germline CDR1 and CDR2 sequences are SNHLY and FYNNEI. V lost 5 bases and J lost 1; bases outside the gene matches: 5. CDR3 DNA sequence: TGTGCCAGCAGTCCGGGACTAGCGGGATTATCCTACGAGCAGTACTTC. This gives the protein CASSPGLAGLSYEQYF.